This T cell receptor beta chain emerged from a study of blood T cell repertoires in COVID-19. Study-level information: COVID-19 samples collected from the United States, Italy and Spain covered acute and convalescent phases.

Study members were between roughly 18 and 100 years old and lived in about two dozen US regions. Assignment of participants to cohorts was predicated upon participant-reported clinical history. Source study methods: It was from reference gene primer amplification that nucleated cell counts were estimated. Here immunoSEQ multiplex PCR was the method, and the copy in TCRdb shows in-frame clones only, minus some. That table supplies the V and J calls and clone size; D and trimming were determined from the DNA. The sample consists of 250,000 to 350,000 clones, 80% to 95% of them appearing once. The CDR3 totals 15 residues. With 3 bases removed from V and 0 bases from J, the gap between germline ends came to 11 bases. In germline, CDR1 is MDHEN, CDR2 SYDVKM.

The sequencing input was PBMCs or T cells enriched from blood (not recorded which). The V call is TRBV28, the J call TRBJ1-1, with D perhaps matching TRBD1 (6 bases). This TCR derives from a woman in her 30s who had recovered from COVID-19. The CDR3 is CASSFRGGMNTEAFF. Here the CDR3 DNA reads TGTGCCAGCAGTTTCAGGGGAGGGATGAACACTGAAGCTTTCTTT.